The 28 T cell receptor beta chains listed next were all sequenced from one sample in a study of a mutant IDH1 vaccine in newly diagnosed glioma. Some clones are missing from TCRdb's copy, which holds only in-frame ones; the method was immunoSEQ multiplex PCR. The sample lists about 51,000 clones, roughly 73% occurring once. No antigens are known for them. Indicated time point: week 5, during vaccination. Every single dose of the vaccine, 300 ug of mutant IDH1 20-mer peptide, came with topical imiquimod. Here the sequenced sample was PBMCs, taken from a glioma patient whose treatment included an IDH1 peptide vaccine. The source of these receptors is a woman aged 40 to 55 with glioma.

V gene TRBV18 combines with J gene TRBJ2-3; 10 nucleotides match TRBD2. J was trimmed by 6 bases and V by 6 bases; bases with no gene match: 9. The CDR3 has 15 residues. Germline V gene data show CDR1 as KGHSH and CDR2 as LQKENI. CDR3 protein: CASSPGTSAFDTQYF. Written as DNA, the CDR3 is TGTGCCAGCTCCCCCGGGACTAGCGCATTCGATACGCAGTATTTT.

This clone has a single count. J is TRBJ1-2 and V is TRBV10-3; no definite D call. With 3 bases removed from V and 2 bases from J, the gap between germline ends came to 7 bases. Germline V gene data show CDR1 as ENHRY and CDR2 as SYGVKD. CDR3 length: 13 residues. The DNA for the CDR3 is TGTGCCATCAGTGATGGTCAGAACTATGGCTACACCTTC. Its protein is CAISDGQNYGYTF.

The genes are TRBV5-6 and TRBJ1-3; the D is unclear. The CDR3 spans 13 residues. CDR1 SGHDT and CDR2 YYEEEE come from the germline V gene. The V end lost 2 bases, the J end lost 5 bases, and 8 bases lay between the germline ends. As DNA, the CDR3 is TGTGCCAGCAGCTTTGGGGATAGAAACACCATATATTTT. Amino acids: CASSFGDRNTIYF.

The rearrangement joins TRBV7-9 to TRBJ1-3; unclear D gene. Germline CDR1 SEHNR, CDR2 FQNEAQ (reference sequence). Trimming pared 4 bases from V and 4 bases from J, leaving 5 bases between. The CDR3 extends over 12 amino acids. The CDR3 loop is CASSYGGNTIYF. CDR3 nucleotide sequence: TGTGCCAGCAGCTATGGGGGAAACACCATATATTTT.

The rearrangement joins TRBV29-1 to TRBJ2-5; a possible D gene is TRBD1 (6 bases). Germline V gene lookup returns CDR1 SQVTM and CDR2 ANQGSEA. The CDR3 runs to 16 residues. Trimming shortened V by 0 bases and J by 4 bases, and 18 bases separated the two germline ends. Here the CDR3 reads CSVEDRGGPLLETQYF. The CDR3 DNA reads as TGCAGCGTTGAAGATCGAGGGGGTCCACTTTTAGAGACCCAGTACTTC.

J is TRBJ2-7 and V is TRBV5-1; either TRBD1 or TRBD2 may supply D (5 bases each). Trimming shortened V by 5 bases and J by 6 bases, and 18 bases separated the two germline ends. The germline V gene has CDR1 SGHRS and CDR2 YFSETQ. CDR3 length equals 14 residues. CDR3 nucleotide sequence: TGCGCCAGCAGTTTCGTCGGGACGGCCTCCGAGCAGTACTTC. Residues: CASSFVGTASEQYF.

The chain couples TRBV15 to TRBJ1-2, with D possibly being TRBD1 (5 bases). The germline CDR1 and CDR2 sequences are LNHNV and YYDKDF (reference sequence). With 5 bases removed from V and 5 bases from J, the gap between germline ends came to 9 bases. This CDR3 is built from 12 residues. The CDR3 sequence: CATSRQNYGYTF. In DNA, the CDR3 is TGTGCCACCAGCCGACAGAATTATGGCTACACCTTC.

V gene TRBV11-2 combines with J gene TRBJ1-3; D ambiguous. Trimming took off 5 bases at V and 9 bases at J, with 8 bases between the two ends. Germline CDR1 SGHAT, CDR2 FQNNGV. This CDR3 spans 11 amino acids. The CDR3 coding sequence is TGTGCCAGCAGCAATACTGGCACCATATATTTT. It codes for CASSNTGTIYF.

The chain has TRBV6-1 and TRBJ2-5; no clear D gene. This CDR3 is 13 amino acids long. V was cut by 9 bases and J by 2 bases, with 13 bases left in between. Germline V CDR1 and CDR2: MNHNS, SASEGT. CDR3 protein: CASSGEVQETQYF. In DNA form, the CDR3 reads TGTGCCAGTTCTGGAGAAGTTCAAGAGACCCAGTACTTC.

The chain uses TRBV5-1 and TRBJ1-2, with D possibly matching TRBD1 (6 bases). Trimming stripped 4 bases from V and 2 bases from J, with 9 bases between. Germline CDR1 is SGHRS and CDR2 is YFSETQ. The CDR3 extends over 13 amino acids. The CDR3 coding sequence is TGCGCCAGCAGCGCGCAGGGGAACTATGGCTACACCTTC. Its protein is CASSAQGNYGYTF.

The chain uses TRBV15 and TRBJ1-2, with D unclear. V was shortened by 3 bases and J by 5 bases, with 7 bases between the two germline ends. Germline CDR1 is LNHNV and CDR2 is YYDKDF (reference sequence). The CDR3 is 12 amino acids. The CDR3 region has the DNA TGTGCCACCAGCAGTATGGGATATGGCTACACCTTC. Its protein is CATSSMGYGYTF.

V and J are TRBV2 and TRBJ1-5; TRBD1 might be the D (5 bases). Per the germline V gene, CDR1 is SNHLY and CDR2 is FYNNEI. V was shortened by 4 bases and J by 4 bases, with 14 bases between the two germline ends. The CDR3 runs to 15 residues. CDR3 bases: TGTGCCAGCAGTGGAACAGGAGGTGGTAATCAGCCCCAGCATTTT. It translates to CASSGTGGGNQPQHF.

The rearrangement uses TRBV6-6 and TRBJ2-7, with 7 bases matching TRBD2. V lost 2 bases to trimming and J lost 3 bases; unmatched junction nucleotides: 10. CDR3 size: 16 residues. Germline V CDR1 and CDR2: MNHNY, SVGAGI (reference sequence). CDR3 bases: TGTGCCAGCAGTTACCCGACGGGGGGTTTCCGCTACGAGCAGTACTTC. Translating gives CASSYPTGGFRYEQYF.

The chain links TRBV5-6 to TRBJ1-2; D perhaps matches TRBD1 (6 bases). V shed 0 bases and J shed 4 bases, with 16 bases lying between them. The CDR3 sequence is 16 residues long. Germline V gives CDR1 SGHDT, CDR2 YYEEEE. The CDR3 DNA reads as TGTGCCAGCAGCTTGGATCCGGGGGCTGGAGGCTATGGCTACACCTTC. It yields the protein CASSLDPGAGGYGYTF. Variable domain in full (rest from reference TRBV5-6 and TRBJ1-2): DAGVTQSPTHLIKTRGQQVTLRCSPKSGHDTVSWYQQALGQGPQFIFQYYEEEERQRGNFPDRFSGHQFPNYSSELNVNALLLGDSALYLCASSLDPGAGGYGYTFGSGTRLTVV.

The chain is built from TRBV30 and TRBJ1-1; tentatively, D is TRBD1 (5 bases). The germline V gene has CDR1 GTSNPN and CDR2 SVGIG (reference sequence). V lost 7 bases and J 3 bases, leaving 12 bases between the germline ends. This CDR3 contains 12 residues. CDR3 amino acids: CAYSGLHTEAFF. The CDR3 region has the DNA TGTGCCTACTCGGGGCTTCACACTGAAGCTTTCTTT.

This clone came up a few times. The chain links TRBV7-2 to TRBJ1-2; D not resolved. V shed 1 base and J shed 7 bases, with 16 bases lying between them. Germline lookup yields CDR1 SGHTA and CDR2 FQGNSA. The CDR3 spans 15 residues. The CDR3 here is CASSLVTHGTSGYTF. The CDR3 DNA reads TGTGCCAGCAGCTTAGTAACACATGGTACGAGTGGCTACACCTTC.

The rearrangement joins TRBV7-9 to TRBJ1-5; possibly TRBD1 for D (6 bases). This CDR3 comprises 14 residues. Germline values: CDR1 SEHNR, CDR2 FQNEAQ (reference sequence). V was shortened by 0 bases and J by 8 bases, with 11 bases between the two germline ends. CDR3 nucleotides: TGTGCCAGCAGCTTAGCGGGTCGACAGGAGCCCCAGCATTTT. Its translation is CASSLAGRQEPQHF.

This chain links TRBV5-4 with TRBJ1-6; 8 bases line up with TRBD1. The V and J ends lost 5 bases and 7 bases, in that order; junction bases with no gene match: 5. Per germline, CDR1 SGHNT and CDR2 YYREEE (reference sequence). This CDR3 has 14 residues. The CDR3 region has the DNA TGTGCCAGCAGGGGGGGGACAGGCAATTCACCCCTCCACTTT. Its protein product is CASRGGTGNSPLHF.

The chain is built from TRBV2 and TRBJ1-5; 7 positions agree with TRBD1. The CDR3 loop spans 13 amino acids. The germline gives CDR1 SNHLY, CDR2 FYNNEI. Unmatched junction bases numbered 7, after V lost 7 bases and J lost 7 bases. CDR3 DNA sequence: TGTGCCAGCACTCTGGGACAGTACCAGCCCCAGCATTTT. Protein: CASTLGQYQPQHF.

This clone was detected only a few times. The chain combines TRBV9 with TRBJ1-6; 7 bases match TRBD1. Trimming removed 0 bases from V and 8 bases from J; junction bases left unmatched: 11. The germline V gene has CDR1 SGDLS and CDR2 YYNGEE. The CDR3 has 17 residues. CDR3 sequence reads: CASSVVLRWQGDSPLHF. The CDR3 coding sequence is TGTGCCAGCAGCGTAGTGCTTAGGTGGCAGGGGGATTCACCCCTCCACTTT.

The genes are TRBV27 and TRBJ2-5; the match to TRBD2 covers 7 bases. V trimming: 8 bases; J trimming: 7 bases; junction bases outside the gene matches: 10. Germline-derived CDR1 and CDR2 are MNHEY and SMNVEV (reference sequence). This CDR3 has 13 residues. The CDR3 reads CASGGEHRVTQYF. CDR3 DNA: TGTGCCAGCGGGGGGGAACACCGAGTGACCCAGTACTTC.

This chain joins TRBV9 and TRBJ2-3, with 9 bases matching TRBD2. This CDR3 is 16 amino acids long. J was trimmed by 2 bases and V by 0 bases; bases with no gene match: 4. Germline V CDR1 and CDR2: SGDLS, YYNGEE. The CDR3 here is CASSVVPSGVTDTQYF. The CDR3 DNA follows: TGTGCCAGCAGCGTAGTACCTAGCGGGGTCACAGATACGCAGTATTTT.

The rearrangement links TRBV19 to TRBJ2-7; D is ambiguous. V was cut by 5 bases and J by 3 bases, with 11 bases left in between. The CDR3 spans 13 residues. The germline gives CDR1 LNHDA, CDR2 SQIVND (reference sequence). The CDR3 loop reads CASSFGTYYEQYF. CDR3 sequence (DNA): TGTGCCAGTAGTTTCGGCACCTACTACGAGCAGTACTTC.

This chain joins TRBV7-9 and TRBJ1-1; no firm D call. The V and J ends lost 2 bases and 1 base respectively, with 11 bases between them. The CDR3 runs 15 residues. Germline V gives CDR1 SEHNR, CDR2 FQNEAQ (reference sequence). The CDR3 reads CASSLSRPPNTEAFF. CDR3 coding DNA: TGTGCCAGCAGCTTAAGTCGACCGCCGAACACTGAAGCTTTCTTT.

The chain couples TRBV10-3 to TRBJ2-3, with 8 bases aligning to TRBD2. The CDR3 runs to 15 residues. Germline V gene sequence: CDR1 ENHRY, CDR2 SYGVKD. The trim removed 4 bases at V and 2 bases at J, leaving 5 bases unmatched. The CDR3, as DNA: TGTGCCATCAGTGGGGCGGGGGGCCTCACAGATACGCAGTATTTT. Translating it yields CAISGAGGLTDTQYF.

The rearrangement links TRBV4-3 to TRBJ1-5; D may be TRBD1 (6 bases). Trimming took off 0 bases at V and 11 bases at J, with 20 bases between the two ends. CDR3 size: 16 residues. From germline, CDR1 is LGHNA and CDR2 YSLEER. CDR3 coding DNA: TGCGCCAGCAGCCAAGAAACCGGGGGCGGTTCAGGGACCCAGCATTTT. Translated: CASSQETGGGSGTQHF.

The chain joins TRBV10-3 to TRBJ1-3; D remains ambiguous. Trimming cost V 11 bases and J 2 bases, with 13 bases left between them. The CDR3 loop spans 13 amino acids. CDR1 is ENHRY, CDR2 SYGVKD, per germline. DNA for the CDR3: TGTGCCGTTCTGGACCGCCCTGGAAACACCATATATTTT. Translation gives CAVLDRPGNTIYF.

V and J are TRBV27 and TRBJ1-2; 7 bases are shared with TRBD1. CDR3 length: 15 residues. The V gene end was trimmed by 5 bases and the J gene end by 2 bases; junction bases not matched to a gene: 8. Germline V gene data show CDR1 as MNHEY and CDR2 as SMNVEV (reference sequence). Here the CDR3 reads CASSHRDSRNYGYTF. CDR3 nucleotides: TGTGCCAGCAGTCACAGGGACAGCCGGAACTATGGCTACACCTTC.